This is a list of T cell receptor beta chains from one sample in a study of blood T cell repertoires in COVID-19. Profiling relied on immunoSEQ multiplex PCR, and the TCRdb table lists in-frame clones only, not all of them. The table lists about 130,000 clones, 84% of them singletons. Sample: peripheral blood. The receptors come from a woman in her sixties with acute or convalescent COVID-19. Both conserved end residues are part of each CDR3. The order of the fields is V gene, J gene, clone size, D gene, CDR3 protein, CDR3 DNA. D genes are given only for firm matches. The listing skips clone size in some rows; elsewhere it reads once, few, many or a size class.

V gene: TRBV25-1; J gene: TRBJ1-4; clone size: .; D gene: .; CDR3 protein: CASKSINEKLFF; CDR3 DNA: TGTGCCAGCAAATCCATCAATGAAAAACTGTTTTTT
V gene: TRBV5-1; J gene: TRBJ1-4; clone size: .; D gene: .; CDR3 protein: CASSPNARDKLEKLFF; CDR3 DNA: TGCGCCAGCAGCCCCAACGCCCGGGACAAGTTAGAAAAACTGTTTTTT
V gene: TRBV9; J gene: TRBJ1-1; clone size: .; D gene: .; CDR3 protein: CASSVAQGSTEAFF; CDR3 DNA: TGTGCCAGCAGCGTAGCGCAGGGGAGCACTGAAGCTTTCTTT
V gene: TRBV23-1; J gene: TRBJ2-2; clone size: .; D gene: .; CDR3 protein: CASSQWGQGPGELFF; CDR3 DNA: TGCGCCAGCAGTCAATGGGGCCAGGGTCCCGGGGAGCTGTTTTTT
V gene: TRBV7-2; J gene: TRBJ2-5; clone size: .; D gene: TRBD1; CDR3 protein: CASRQGIETQYF; CDR3 DNA: TGTGCCAGCAGACAGGGGATAGAGACCCAGTACTTC
V gene: TRBV7-8; J gene: TRBJ1-1; clone size: .; D gene: .; CDR3 protein: CASSLGGGLMNTEAFF; CDR3 DNA: TGTGCCAGCAGCTTAGGTGGGGGACTGATGAACACTGAAGCTTTCTTT
V gene: TRBV5-4; J gene: TRBJ1-1; clone size: .; D gene: .; CDR3 protein: CASDRDSNTEAFF; CDR3 DNA: TGTGCCAGCGACCGGGACTCAAACACTGAAGCTTTCTTT
V gene: TRBV6-5; J gene: TRBJ1-1; clone size: .; D gene: TRBD1; CDR3 protein: CASRGQGARTEAFF; CDR3 DNA: TGTGCCAGCAGAGGACAGGGGGCACGAACTGAAGCTTTCTTT
V gene: TRBV5-1; J gene: TRBJ1-1; clone size: .; D gene: TRBD1; CDR3 protein: CASSTGQVGETEAFF; CDR3 DNA: TGCGCCAGCAGCACCGGACAGGTGGGTGAGACTGAAGCTTTCTTT
V gene: TRBV5-1; J gene: TRBJ2-5; clone size: .; D gene: TRBD1; CDR3 protein: CASSLRGVGQGQETQYF; CDR3 DNA: TGCGCCAGCAGCTTGAGAGGGGTCGGACAGGGACAAGAGACCCAGTACTTC
V gene: TRBV9; J gene: TRBJ1-1; clone size: .; D gene: .; CDR3 protein: CASSVDMGNTEAFF; CDR3 DNA: TGTGCCAGCAGCGTGGACATGGGGAACACTGAAGCTTTCTTT
V gene: TRBV30; J gene: TRBJ1-2; clone size: .; D gene: .; CDR3 protein: CAHRPTVQYGYTF; CDR3 DNA: TGTGCTCACCGCCCGACAGTTCAATATGGCTACACCTTC
V gene: TRBV15; J gene: TRBJ1-1; clone size: few; D gene: TRBD1; CDR3 protein: CATSRSSRDRVATEAFF; CDR3 DNA: TGTGCCACCAGCAGATCGTCCCGGGACAGGGTTGCCACTGAAGCTTTCTTT
V gene: TRBV6-5; J gene: TRBJ1-5; clone size: .; D gene: .; CDR3 protein: CASSNRDTNQPQHF; CDR3 DNA: TGTGCCAGCTCGAACCGGGACACTAATCAGCCCCAGCATTTT
V gene: TRBV4-2; J gene: TRBJ1-1; clone size: .; D gene: .; CDR3 protein: CASRGTIGRGTEAFF; CDR3 DNA: TGTGCCAGCAGGGGTACGATAGGGAGGGGGACTGAAGCTTTCTTT
V gene: TRBV12-3/TRBV12-4; J gene: TRBJ1-1; clone size: .; D gene: TRBD1; CDR3 protein: CASSSDRDEAFF; CDR3 DNA: TGTGCCAGCAGTTCAGACAGGGATGAAGCTTTCTTT
V gene: TRBV29-1; J gene: TRBJ1-2; clone size: .; D gene: .; CDR3 protein: CSAILDSKYGYTF; CDR3 DNA: TGCAGCGCCATTTTGGATAGCAAATATGGCTACACCTTC
V gene: TRBV4-1; J gene: TRBJ2-3; clone size: once; D gene: TRBD2; CDR3 protein: CASSPPGTSGGPGTDTQYF; CDR3 DNA: TGCGCCAGCAGCCCGCCCGGGACTAGCGGGGGGCCGGGCACAGATACGCAGTATTTT
V gene: TRBV5-5; J gene: TRBJ1-1; clone size: .; D gene: .; CDR3 protein: CASSFQTVMNTEAFF; CDR3 DNA: TGTGCCAGCAGCTTTCAAACAGTTATGAACACTGAAGCTTTCTTT
V gene: TRBV5-1; J gene: TRBJ1-2; clone size: .; D gene: .; CDR3 protein: CASSVFESWGYTF; CDR3 DNA: TGCGCCAGCAGCGTGTTCGAGTCGTGGGGCTACACCTTC
V gene: TRBV7-8; J gene: TRBJ2-2; clone size: .; D gene: TRBD1; CDR3 protein: CASSRSQGQKALGLNTGELFF; CDR3 DNA: TGTGCCAGCAGCCGCAGCCAGGGACAGAAGGCTCTTGGGCTTAACACCGGGGAGCTGTTTTTT
V gene: TRBV7-9; J gene: TRBJ1-1; clone size: .; D gene: TRBD1; CDR3 protein: CASSIGGQGYTEAFF; CDR3 DNA: TGTGCCAGCAGCATAGGGGGACAGGGGTACACTGAAGCTTTCTTT
V gene: TRBV5-1; J gene: TRBJ1-3; clone size: few; D gene: .; CDR3 protein: CASSLLSSGNTIYF; CDR3 DNA: TGCGCCAGCAGCTTGTTGAGCTCTGGAAACACCATATATTTT
V gene: TRBV10-1; J gene: TRBJ2-1; clone size: .; D gene: TRBD1; CDR3 protein: CASSAGQGIGEQFF; CDR3 DNA: TGCGCCAGCAGTGCGGGACAGGGGATTGGGGAGCAGTTCTTC
V gene: TRBV6-4; J gene: TRBJ2-3; clone size: .; D gene: .; CDR3 protein: CASSDSLGATDTQYF; CDR3 DNA: TGTGCCAGCAGTGACTCGCTGGGGGCCACAGATACGCAGTATTTT
V gene: TRBV6-5; J gene: TRBJ1-2; clone size: .; D gene: .; CDR3 protein: CASSSHRPGQNGYTF; CDR3 DNA: TGTGCCAGCAGTTCCCACCGGCCTGGACAAAATGGCTACACCTTC
V gene: TRBV13; J gene: TRBJ1-1; clone size: .; D gene: .; CDR3 protein: CASTLGANTEAFF; CDR3 DNA: TGTGCCAGCACCCTGGGGGCGAACACTGAAGCTTTCTTT
V gene: TRBV7-9; J gene: TRBJ1-1; clone size: .; D gene: .; CDR3 protein: CASSLDAVNTEAFF; CDR3 DNA: TGTGCCAGCAGCTTAGATGCGGTAAACACTGAAGCTTTCTTT
V gene: TRBV19; J gene: TRBJ1-5; clone size: .; D gene: TRBD1; CDR3 protein: CASSTNRAVWGQGNQPQHF; CDR3 DNA: TGTGCCAGTAGTACAAATAGGGCCGTTTGGGGACAGGGCAATCAGCCCCAGCATTTT
V gene: TRBV30; J gene: TRBJ1-5; clone size: .; D gene: .; CDR3 protein: CAWSHRANQPQHF; CDR3 DNA: TGTGCCTGGAGTCACAGAGCCAATCAGCCCCAGCATTTT
V gene: TRBV5-1; J gene: TRBJ2-2; clone size: .; D gene: TRBD2; CDR3 protein: CASSSLAGGQTGELFF; CDR3 DNA: TGCGCCAGCAGCTCCTTAGCGGGGGGGCAAACCGGGGAGCTGTTTTTT
V gene: TRBV4-1; J gene: TRBJ1-3; clone size: few; D gene: .; CDR3 protein: CASSHLSQGPAGNTIYF; CDR3 DNA: TGCGCCAGCAGCCACTTATCCCAGGGGCCGGCCGGAAACACCATATATTTT
V gene: TRBV2; J gene: TRBJ1-2; clone size: once; D gene: .; CDR3 protein: CASSEALFDNTF; CDR3 DNA: TGTGCCAGCAGTGAAGCCCTCTTTGACAACACCTTC
V gene: TRBV2; J gene: TRBJ2-3; clone size: once; D gene: TRBD2; CDR3 protein: CASSFSSGGQISPYF; CDR3 DNA: TGTGCCAGCAGTTTTTCTAGCGGGGGGCAAATCAGTCCGTATTTT
V gene: TRBV18; J gene: TRBJ2-1; clone size: .; D gene: TRBD2; CDR3 protein: CASSTGLAGGYEQFF; CDR3 DNA: TGTGCCAGCTCAACGGGACTAGCGGGGGGCTATGAGCAGTTCTTC
V gene: TRBV5-1; J gene: TRBJ2-5; clone size: few; D gene: .; CDR3 protein: CASSLLPGQETQYF; CDR3 DNA: TGCGCCAGCAGTCTCCTCCCGGGACAAGAGACCCAGTACTTC
V gene: TRBV5-1; J gene: TRBJ2-3; clone size: .; D gene: .; CDR3 protein: CASSLEGLADTQYF; CDR3 DNA: TGCGCCAGCAGCTTGGAGGGGTTGGCAGATACGCAGTATTTT
V gene: TRBV27; J gene: TRBJ1-6; clone size: .; D gene: .; CDR3 protein: CASRERAHLNSPLHF; CDR3 DNA: TGTGCCAGCAGAGAGAGGGCTCACCTTAATTCACCCCTCCACTTT
V gene: TRBV30; J gene: TRBJ1-1; clone size: .; D gene: TRBD1; CDR3 protein: CAWRYRGGSTEAFF; CDR3 DNA: TGTGCCTGGAGGTACAGGGGGGGAAGCACTGAAGCTTTCTTT
V gene: TRBV6-5; J gene: TRBJ1-2; clone size: .; D gene: .; CDR3 protein: CASTPGHKIYGYTF; CDR3 DNA: TGTGCCAGCACCCCGGGACACAAAATTTATGGCTACACCTTC
V gene: TRBV30; J gene: TRBJ2-7; clone size: .; D gene: TRBD1; CDR3 protein: CAWSRGTVYEQYF; CDR3 DNA: TGTGCCTGGAGTCGAGGGACAGTCTACGAGCAGTACTTC
V gene: TRBV5-6; J gene: TRBJ1-4; clone size: .; D gene: .; CDR3 protein: CASSLGPSTGSGEKLFF; CDR3 DNA: TGTGCCAGCAGCTTGGGGCCCTCCACAGGGTCGGGGGAAAAACTGTTTTTT
V gene: TRBV7-9; J gene: TRBJ1-2; clone size: .; D gene: .; CDR3 protein: CASSLPWGGRGYTF; CDR3 DNA: TGTGCCAGCAGCCTACCTTGGGGCGGACGGGGCTACACCTTC
V gene: TRBV6-1; J gene: TRBJ1-2; clone size: .; D gene: .; CDR3 protein: CASSERGFGYTF; CDR3 DNA: TGTGCCAGCAGTGAACGGGGGTTCGGCTACACCTTC
V gene: TRBV6-2/TRBV6-3; J gene: TRBJ2-7; clone size: .; D gene: TRBD1; CDR3 protein: CASSRTGGEPHEQYF; CDR3 DNA: TGTGCCAGCAGCAGGACAGGGGGCGAACCCCACGAGCAGTACTTC
V gene: TRBV3-1/TRBV3-2; J gene: TRBJ1-2; clone size: .; D gene: TRBD1; CDR3 protein: CASSQDRAGGHGYTF; CDR3 DNA: TGTGCCAGCAGCCAAGATAGGGCAGGGGGACATGGCTACACCTTC
V gene: TRBV12-3/TRBV12-4; J gene: TRBJ2-3; clone size: .; D gene: .; CDR3 protein: CASSRSADTQYF; CDR3 DNA: TGTGCCAGCAGCAGGTCGGCAGATACGCAGTATTTT
V gene: TRBV5-1; J gene: TRBJ1-2; clone size: .; D gene: TRBD1; CDR3 protein: CASRQLDRVDGYTF; CDR3 DNA: TGCGCCAGCAGGCAACTGGACAGGGTGGATGGCTACACCTTC
V gene: TRBV12-3/TRBV12-4; J gene: TRBJ1-5; clone size: .; D gene: .; CDR3 protein: CASSLLDQPQHF; CDR3 DNA: TGTGCCAGCAGTCTTTTAGATCAGCCCCAGCATTTT
V gene: TRBV30; J gene: TRBJ1-6; clone size: once; D gene: .; CDR3 protein: CAWASGDNSPLHF; CDR3 DNA: TGTGCCTGGGCTTCCGGGGATAATTCACCCCTCCACTTT
V gene: TRBV27; J gene: TRBJ1-5; clone size: few; D gene: .; CDR3 protein: CASAAPGGQPQHF; CDR3 DNA: TGTGCCAGTGCGGCGCCGGGGGGTCAGCCCCAGCATTTT
V gene: TRBV5-4; J gene: TRBJ2-2; clone size: .; D gene: TRBD2; CDR3 protein: CASSLLGGTGELFF; CDR3 DNA: TGTGCCAGCAGCTTGCTGGGGGGGACCGGGGAGCTGTTTTTT
V gene: TRBV2; J gene: TRBJ2-7; clone size: .; D gene: .; CDR3 protein: CASMGQYRPSYEQYF; CDR3 DNA: TGTGCCAGCATGGGCCAGTACAGGCCCTCCTACGAGCAGTACTTC
V gene: TRBV19; J gene: TRBJ1-1; clone size: .; D gene: TRBD1; CDR3 protein: CASRTGGTEAFF; CDR3 DNA: TGTGCCAGTAGGACAGGGGGAACTGAAGCTTTCTTT
V gene: TRBV27; J gene: TRBJ1-5; clone size: .; D gene: .; CDR3 protein: CASSPVSNQPQHF; CDR3 DNA: TGTGCCAGCAGTCCGGTGTCGAATCAGCCCCAGCATTTT
V gene: TRBV4-2; J gene: TRBJ1-5; clone size: .; D gene: .; CDR3 protein: CASSQDRGNEPQHF; CDR3 DNA: TGTGCCAGCAGCCAAGATCGGGGTAATGAGCCCCAGCATTTT
V gene: TRBV6-5; J gene: TRBJ1-2; clone size: once; D gene: .; CDR3 protein: CASRRDYGYTF; CDR3 DNA: TGTGCCAGCAGAAGAGACTATGGCTACACCTTC
V gene: TRBV7-2; J gene: TRBJ1-2; clone size: .; D gene: .; CDR3 protein: CASSGQGVFGYTF; CDR3 DNA: TGTGCCAGCAGCGGACAAGGGGTCTTTGGCTACACCTTC
V gene: TRBV2; J gene: TRBJ1-2; clone size: .; D gene: TRBD1; CDR3 protein: CASSGTGGAYNYGYTF; CDR3 DNA: TGTGCCAGCAGCGGGACAGGGGGCGCCTATAACTATGGCTACACCTTC